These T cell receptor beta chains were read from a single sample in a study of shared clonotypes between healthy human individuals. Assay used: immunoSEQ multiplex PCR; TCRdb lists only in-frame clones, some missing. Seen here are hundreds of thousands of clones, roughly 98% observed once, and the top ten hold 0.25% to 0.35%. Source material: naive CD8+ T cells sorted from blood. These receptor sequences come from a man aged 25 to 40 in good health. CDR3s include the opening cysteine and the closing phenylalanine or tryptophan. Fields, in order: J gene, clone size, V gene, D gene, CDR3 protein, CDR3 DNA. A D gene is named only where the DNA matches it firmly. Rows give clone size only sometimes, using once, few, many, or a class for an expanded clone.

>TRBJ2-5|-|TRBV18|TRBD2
CASSPRQGLAGVAETQYF
TGTGCCAGCTCACCACGGCAGGGACTAGCGGGAGTTGCAGAGACCCAGTACTTC
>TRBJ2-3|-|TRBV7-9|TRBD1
CASSYPGPGGSTDTQYF
TGTGCCAGCAGCTACCCGGGGCCAGGGGGCAGCACAGATACGCAGTATTTT
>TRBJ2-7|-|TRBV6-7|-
CASTLDRVMAGEIPNHSYEQYF
TGTGCCAGCACCCTTGACAGGGTGATGGCGGGGGAAATCCCTAACCACTCCTACGAGCAGTACTTC
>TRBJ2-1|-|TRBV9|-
CASSTQGAWANEQFF
TGTGCCAGCAGCACACAGGGTGCGTGGGCCAATGAGCAGTTCTTC
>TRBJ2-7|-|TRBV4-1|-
CASALAGTKEQYF
TGCGCCAGCGCTCTTGCGGGTACGAAAGAGCAGTACTTC
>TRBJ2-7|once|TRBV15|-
CATSRDPNGGVVSYEQYF
TGTGCCACCAGCAGAGATCCGAATGGGGGAGTGGTATCCTACGAGCAGTACTTC
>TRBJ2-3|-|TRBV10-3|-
CAISDIADSTDTQYF
TGTGCCATCAGTGATATAGCGGACTCCACAGATACGCAGTATTTT
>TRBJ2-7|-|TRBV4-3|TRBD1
CASSQGTGQPYEQYF
TGCGCCAGCAGCCAAGGGACGGGACAGCCCTACGAGCAGTACTTC
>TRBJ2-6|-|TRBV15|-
CATSRDVMGLRGANVLTF
TGTGCCACCAGCAGAGATGTAATGGGTTTAAGGGGGGCCAACGTCCTGACTTTC
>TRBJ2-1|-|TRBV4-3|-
CASSQGWDQSLPYNEQFF
TGCGCCAGCAGCCAAGGATGGGACCAATCACTGCCCTACAATGAGCAGTTCTTC
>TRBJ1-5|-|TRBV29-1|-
CSVERQSIGTSNQPQHF
TGCAGCGTTGAACGTCAGAGCATAGGTACAAGCAATCAGCCCCAGCATTTT
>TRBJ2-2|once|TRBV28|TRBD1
CASSFTTRAGGADTGELFF
TGTGCCAGCAGTTTCACAACCCGAGCAGGGGGCGCCGACACCGGGGAGCTGTTTTTT
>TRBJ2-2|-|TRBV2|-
CASRGRPTRELFF
TGTGCCAGCAGGGGGCGACCCACCCGGGAGCTGTTTTTT
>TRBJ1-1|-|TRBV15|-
CATSREREREAFF
TGTGCCACCAGCAGAGAAAGAGAACGTGAAGCTTTCTTT
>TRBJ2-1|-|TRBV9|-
CASSVYGATFGNEQFF
TGTGCCAGCAGCGTATACGGAGCGACGTTCGGCAATGAGCAGTTCTTC
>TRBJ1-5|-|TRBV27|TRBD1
CASSGQVNQPQHF
TGTGCCAGCAGTGGACAGGTCAATCAGCCCCAGCATTTT
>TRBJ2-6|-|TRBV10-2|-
CASSGGAPGLGAGSASGANVLTF
TGCGCCAGCAGTGGTGGGGCACCGGGACTCGGGGCAGGGTCGGCTTCTGGGGCCAACGTCCTGACTTTC
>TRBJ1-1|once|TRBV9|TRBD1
CASSARDRPMNTEAFF
TGTGCCAGCAGCGCCCGGGACAGACCCATGAACACTGAAGCTTTCTTT
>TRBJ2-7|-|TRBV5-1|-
CASSLDAYEQYF
TGCGCCAGCAGCCTAGACGCCTACGAGCAGTACTTC
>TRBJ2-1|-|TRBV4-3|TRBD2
CASSHGTSGSINEQFF
TGCGCCAGCAGCCACGGGACTAGCGGGAGTATCAATGAGCAGTTCTTC
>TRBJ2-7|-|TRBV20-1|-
CKGKGTYEQYF
TGCAAGGGTAAAGGGACCTACGAGCAGTACTTC
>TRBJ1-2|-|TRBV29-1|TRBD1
CSVDTRLVGTGYSYGYTF
TGCAGCGTTGACACTAGATTGGTTGGGACAGGGTATAGCTATGGCTACACCTTC
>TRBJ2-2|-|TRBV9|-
CASSPPLITGELFF
TGTGCCAGCAGCCCTCCGTTAATCACCGGGGAGCTGTTTTTT
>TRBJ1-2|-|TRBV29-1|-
CSAGRVAGKLNYGYTF
TGCAGCGCGGGTAGGGTGGCCGGAAAGTTAAACTATGGCTACACCTTC
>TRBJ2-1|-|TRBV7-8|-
CASSLDLGADIYNEQFF
TGTGCCAGCAGCTTAGACTTGGGAGCGGATATCTACAATGAGCAGTTCTTC
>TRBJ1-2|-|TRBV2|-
CASSGAAGDFSYTF
TGTGCCAGCAGTGGGGCAGCCGGGGACTTTAGCTACACCTTC
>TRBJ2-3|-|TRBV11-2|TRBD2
CASSSLAGDLTDTQYF
TGTGCCAGCAGCTCACTAGCGGGAGATCTCACAGATACGCAGTATTTT
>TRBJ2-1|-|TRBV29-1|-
CSVAFSELHEQFF
TGCAGCGTTGCGTTTTCAGAGCTCCATGAGCAGTTCTTC
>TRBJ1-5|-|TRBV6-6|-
CASSYSLAGRNQPQHF
TGTGCCAGCAGTTACTCGTTGGCGGGGCGCAATCAGCCCCAGCATTTT
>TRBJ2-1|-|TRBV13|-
CASSLGDLPSYNEQFF
TGTGCCAGCAGCTTAGGCGACCTCCCCTCCTACAATGAGCAGTTCTTC
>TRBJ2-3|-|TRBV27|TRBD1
CASSSGQDMDTQYF
TGTGCCAGCAGTTCCGGACAGGACATGGATACGCAGTATTTT
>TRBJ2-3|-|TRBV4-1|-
CASSQEWDLTDTQYF
TGCGCCAGCAGCCAAGAATGGGACCTAACAGATACGCAGTATTTT
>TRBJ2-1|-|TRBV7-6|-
CASSLGGPNEQFF
TGTGCCAGCAGCTTAGGGGGTCCCAATGAGCAGTTCTTC
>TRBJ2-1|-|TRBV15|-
CATSRDLAGLRPTEQFF
TGTGCCACCAGCAGAGATTTGGCGGGACTTCGCCCAACTGAGCAGTTCTTC
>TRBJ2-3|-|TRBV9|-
CASSENTDTQYF
TGTGCCAGCAGCGAGAACACAGATACGCAGTATTTT
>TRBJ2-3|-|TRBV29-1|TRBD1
CSVEPGQGTLLQYF
TGCAGCGTCGAACCGGGACAGGGGACACTTTTGCAGTATTTT
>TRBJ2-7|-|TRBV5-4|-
CASSQTGTTYEQYF
TGTGCCAGCAGCCAAACAGGAACAACCTACGAGCAGTACTTC
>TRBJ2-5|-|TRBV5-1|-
CASSLGGGEETQYF
TGCGCCAGCAGCCTAGGAGGGGGCGAAGAGACCCAGTACTTC
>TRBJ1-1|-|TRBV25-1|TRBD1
CASSNRGSWHTEAFF
TGTGCCAGCAGCAACAGGGGTAGTTGGCACACTGAAGCTTTCTTT
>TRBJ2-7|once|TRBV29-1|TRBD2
CSVSLAGRYEQYF
TGCAGCGTTTCCCTAGCGGGAAGATACGAGCAGTACTTC
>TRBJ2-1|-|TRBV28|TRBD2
CASSLLAGEDINNEQFF
TGTGCCAGCAGTTTACTAGCGGGAGAGGACATCAACAATGAGCAGTTCTTC
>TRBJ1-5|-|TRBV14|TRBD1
CASSRHDRVYDNQPQHF
TGTGCCAGCAGCCGCCACGACAGGGTCTACGACAATCAGCCCCAGCATTTT
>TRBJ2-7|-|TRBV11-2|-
CASIEGQGPDEQYF
TGTGCCAGCATCGAGGGGCAGGGACCAGACGAGCAGTACTTC
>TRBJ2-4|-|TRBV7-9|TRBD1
CASSRGTVAKNIQYF
TGTGCCAGCAGCCGTGGGACAGTAGCCAAAAACATTCAGTACTTC
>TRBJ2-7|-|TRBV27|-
CASSFEGESSYEQYF
TGTGCCAGCAGTTTCGAGGGGGAAAGCTCCTACGAGCAGTACTTC
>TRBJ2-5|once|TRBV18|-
CASGGETQYF
TGTGCCAGCGGCGGTGAGACCCAGTACTTC
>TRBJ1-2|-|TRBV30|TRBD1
CAGDRAVSYGYTF
TGTGCCGGAGACAGGGCCGTTAGCTATGGCTACACCTTC
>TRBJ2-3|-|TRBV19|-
CASTWAGTHPTPQYF
TGTGCCAGTACTTGGGCCGGGACCCACCCCACCCCGCAGTATTTT
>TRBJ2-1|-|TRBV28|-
CASSPGQYNEQFF
TGTGCCAGCAGCCCGGGACAATACAATGAGCAGTTCTTC
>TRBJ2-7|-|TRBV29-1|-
CSVEAGRYEQYF
TGCAGCGTTGAGGCAGGGAGGTACGAGCAGTACTTC
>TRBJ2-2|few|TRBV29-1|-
CSVIVTRVGGELFF
TGCAGCGTTATAGTTACGAGGGTTGGCGGGGAGCTGTTTTTT
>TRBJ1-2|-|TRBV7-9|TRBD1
CASSSPGQMALNYGYTF
TGTGCCAGCAGCTCCCCGGGACAGATGGCCCTTAACTATGGCTACACCTTC
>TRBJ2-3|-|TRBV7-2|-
CASSLRGGTDTQYF
TGTGCCAGCAGCTTAAGGGGCGGCACAGATACGCAGTATTTT
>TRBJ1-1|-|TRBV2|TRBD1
CASPRGPNTEAFF
TGTGCCAGCCCGAGGGGGCCAAACACTGAAGCTTTCTTT